Each of the 20 T cell receptor beta chains below was sequenced from the same sample in a study of T cells in Graves' hyperthyroidism and ophthalmopathy. TCR beta CDR3 regions were amplified from RNA transcripts. First-round RT-PCR with HTBI primers amplified the TCR CDR3 region. Using its own MiXCR run on the multiplex PCR reads, TCRdb lists one record per CDR3 protein. The sample shows hundreds of thousands of distinct CDR3 sequences, roughly 15% of them seen only once. The sequenced material came from blood. All receptors derive from a woman aged 50 to 60 with Graves' ophthalmopathy.

A few counts support this clonotype. The rearrangement links TRBV7-2 to TRBJ1-5, with no clear D. The CDR3 sequence is 15 residues long. Germline CDR1 reads SGHTA; CDR2 reads FQGNSA. V was clipped by 1 base and J by 4 bases, with 11 bases between them. CDR3 sequence: CASSLVRGKNQPQHF. DNA of the CDR3: TGTGCCAGCAGCTTAGTCCGGGGTAAAAATCAGCCCCAGCATTTT. The full variable domain, in which reference TRBV7-2 and TRBJ1-5 provide the parts outside the CDR3, is GAGVSQSPSNKVTEKGKDVELRCDPISGHTALYWYRQSLGQGLEFLIYFQGNSAPDKSGLPSDRFSAERTGGSVSTLTIQRTQQEDSAVYLCASSLVRGKNQPQHFGDGTRLSIL.

This clonotype was found many times. This chain connects TRBV3-1 to TRBJ1-1; no clear D. V was trimmed by 4 bases and J by 6 bases, leaving 15 bases between them. CDR1 is LGHDT, CDR2 YNNKEL, per germline (reference sequence). The CDR3 has 14 residues. Here the CDR3 reads CASSPKIKPPEAFF. The CDR3 DNA is TGTGCCAGCAGCCCCAAAATTAAGCCCCCTGAAGCTTTCTTT. The full variable domain, in which reference TRBV3-1 and TRBJ1-1 provide the parts outside the CDR3, is DTAVSQTPKYLVTQMGNDKSIKCEQNLGHDTMYWYKQDSKKFLKIMFSYNNKELIINETVPNRFSPKSPDKAHLNLHINSLELGDSAVYFCASSPKIKPPEAFFGQGTRLTVV.

This clonotype was seen many times. The V and J genes are TRBV28 and TRBJ2-5; 9 nucleotides align to TRBD2. Germline assignment: CDR1 MDHEN and CDR2 SYDVKM. The CDR3 loop spans 15 amino acids. V trimming: 5 bases; J trimming: 5 bases; junction bases outside the gene matches: 9. CDR3 sequence: CASSIRAGGGETQYF. Here the CDR3 DNA reads TGTGCCAGCAGTATCAGAGCGGGGGGAGGGGAGACCCAGTACTTC.

This chain links TRBV18 with TRBJ2-3; 10 positions agree with TRBD1. Germline assignment: CDR1 KGHSH and CDR2 LQKENI. The J segment lost 4 bases and the V segment lost 3 bases, leaving 7 bases of the junction unmatched. The CDR3 loop spans 16 amino acids. CDR3 sequence reads: CASSPLGQGFSDTQYF. CDR3 coding DNA: TGTGCCAGCTCACCGTTGGGACAGGGGTTTTCAGATACGCAGTATTTT.

This clonotype was counted at least ten times. The rearrangement uses TRBV7-8 and TRBJ2-1, with TRBD2 matching over 15 bases. After removal of 5 bases from V and 3 bases from J, the junction contained 8 bases not matched to a gene. The CDR3 is made up of 18 amino acids. Germline-derived CDR1 and CDR2 are SGHVS and FQNEAQ. This CDR3 reads CASSKGLAGGAHYNEQFF. The CDR3 coding sequence is TGTGCCAGCAGCAAGGGACTAGCGGGAGGAGCTCACTACAATGAGCAGTTCTTC.

Regarding this clonotype: A junction end diverges from the germline sequence, so it may reflect a read error. The rearrangement links TRBV30 to TRBJ1-5, with D hard to call. CDR3 size: 14 residues. Per germline, CDR1 GTSNPN and CDR2 SVGIG (reference sequence). The CDR3 sequence: CAGSWAGSNQPQHF. The CDR3 DNA reads as TGTGCCGGGAGTTGGGCAGGTAGCAATCAGCCCCAGCATTTT.

This clonotype was seen many times. V and J are TRBV7-3 and TRBJ2-7; perhaps D is TRBD1 or TRBD2 (5 bases each). CDR3 length: 16 residues. Germline V gene lookup returns CDR1 SGHTA and CDR2 FQGTGA. Trimming pared 2 bases from V and 2 bases from J, leaving 16 bases between. In nucleotides, the CDR3 is TGTGCCAGCAGCTTACGGGGCGGTGATGTCCCCTACGAGCAGTACTTC. Amino acids: CASSLRGGDVPYEQYF. The full variable domain, rest sourced from reference TRBV7-3 and TRBJ2-7, is GAGVSQTPSNKVTEKGKYVELRCDPISGHTALYWYRQSLGQGPEFLIYFQGTGAADDSGLPNDRFFAVRPEGSVSTLKIQRTERGDSAVYLCASSLRGGDVPYEQYFGPGTRLTVT.

This clonotype was seen ten or more times. The genes are TRBV7-3 and TRBJ1-1; D perhaps matches TRBD1 (5 bases). The CDR3 has 13 amino acids. V lost 8 bases to trimming and J lost 2 bases, with 12 bases between them. CDR1 is SGHTA and CDR2 is FQGTGA in the germline V gene. The CDR3 sequence is CASQTDPNTEAFF. The CDR3 coding sequence is TGTGCCAGCCAGACAGACCCAAACACTGAAGCTTTCTTT.

This clonotype was seen at least ten times. The V and J genes are TRBV28 and TRBJ2-7; no clear D. Germline CDR1 reads MDHEN; CDR2 reads SYDVKM. Deletions cut 5 bases from V and 2 bases from J, with 4 bases between. The CDR3 spans 11 residues. CDR3: CASSATYEQYF. The CDR3 region has the DNA TGTGCCAGCAGTGCTACCTACGAGCAGTACTTC.

This clonotype was counted only a few times. The DNA for the CDR3 is TGTGCCAGTATGAGGACAGGGGGCTACGAGCAGTTCTTC. This codes for CASMRTGGYEQFF. The chain carries TRBV19 and TRBJ2-1; 11 bases map to TRBD1. Germline V CDR1 and CDR2: LNHDA, SQIVND (reference sequence). V was pared by 7 bases and J by 10 bases, with 6 bases of the junction left unmatched. This CDR3 comprises 13 residues.

This clonotype occurred many times. V and J are TRBV27 and TRBJ1-4; 7 bases map to TRBD1. The CDR3 runs to 14 residues. Germline V gene data show CDR1 as MNHEY and CDR2 as SMNVEV (reference sequence). J lost 5 bases, V lost 6 bases, and 6 bases had no gene match. CDR3: CASRRGHGNEKLFF. CDR3 in DNA: TGTGCCAGCAGGAGGGGGCACGGAAATGAAAAACTGTTTTTT.

The chain combines TRBV10-3 with TRBJ2-5, with D perhaps matching TRBD1 or TRBD2 (5 bases each). The CDR3 totals 16 residues. The V end lost 5 bases, the J end lost 5 bases, and 21 bases lay between the germline ends. The V gene's germline CDR1 is ENHRY and CDR2 SYGVKD. In nucleotides, the CDR3 is TGTGCCATCAGTCTAAGGCCAGGTCGGGGCGGGGAGACCCAGTACTTC. This sequence encodes CAISLRPGRGGETQYF.

This clonotype has at least ten counts. This sequence joins TRBV6-1 and TRBJ2-3, with TRBD2 matching 13 bases. The CDR3 contains 15 residues. With V trimmed by 6 bases and J by 5 bases, 5 bases remained unmatched. The germline CDR1 and CDR2 sequences are MNHNS and SASEGT. The CDR3 loop reads CASRLAGGPGDTQYF. CDR3 nucleotide sequence: TGTGCCAGCAGACTAGCGGGAGGGCCAGGAGATACGCAGTATTTT.

This clonotype has a handful of counts. The chain recombines TRBV14 with TRBJ2-3; possibly TRBD1 for D (7 bases). The V gene's germline CDR1 is SGHDN and CDR2 FVKESK. This CDR3 spans 15 amino acids. Trimming stripped 2 bases from V and 5 bases from J, with 14 bases between. In nucleotides, the CDR3 is TGTGCCAGCAGCCAATGGAGGGGGCGACTAGATACGCAGTATTTT. This sequence encodes CASSQWRGRLDTQYF.

This clonotype was detected ten times or more. The CDR3 loop reads CAISVGSGRGLSYEQYF. The CDR3 DNA is TGTGCCATCAGTGTGGGTAGCGGGAGAGGGCTCTCCTACGAGCAGTACTTC. This chain connects TRBV10-3 to TRBJ2-7; the match to TRBD2 covers 9 bases. This CDR3 comprises 17 residues. V gave up 4 bases and J gave up 0 bases; unmatched junction bases: 10. CDR1 and CDR2 (germline): ENHRY, SYGVKD.

This clonotype was picked up many times. In nucleotides, the CDR3 is TGCAGTGCTAGAGAGAGCGCGTTGCACACTGAAGCTTTCTTT. It translates to CSARESALHTEAFF. The gene calls are TRBV20-1 and TRBJ1-1, with no clear D. Germline V gene data show CDR1 as DFQATT and CDR2 as SNEGSKA (reference sequence). The CDR3 has 14 residues. V was cut by 0 bases and J by 3 bases, with 11 bases left in between.

J is TRBJ2-3 and V is TRBV19; D call uncertain. V lost 5 bases and J 3 bases, leaving 15 bases between the germline ends. CDR3 size: 15 residues. Germline assignment: CDR1 LNHDA and CDR2 SQIVND (reference sequence). CDR3 amino acids: CASSPLGSDTDTQYF. The CDR3 coding sequence is TGTGCCAGTAGTCCCCTCGGTAGTGATACAGATACGCAGTATTTT. The complete variable domain, with remaining parts taken from reference TRBV19 and TRBJ2-3, reads DGGITQSPKYLFRKEGQNVTLSCEQNLNHDAMYWYRQDPGQGLRLIYYSQIVNDFQKGDIAEGYSVSREKKESFPLTVTSAQKNPTAFYLCASSPLGSDTDTQYFGPGTRLTVL.

Worth noting for this clonotype: This likely comes from a read error, as the CDR3 has no conserved phenylalanine or tryptophan at its end. The chain has TRBV14 and TRBJ1-2; 7 bases align to TRBD1. The J segment lost 4 bases and the V segment lost 6 bases, leaving 11 bases of the junction unmatched. This CDR3 region has 15 residues. Germline V lookup: CDR1 SGHDN, CDR2 FVKESK. CDR3 protein: CASSYGQARIYGYTL. CDR3 DNA: TGTGCCAGCAGTTACGGACAGGCGAGGATCTATGGCTACACCCTC.

This clonotype was seen many times. This rearrangement joins TRBV5-1 to TRBJ1-1, with D hard to call. V was shortened by 2 bases and J by 3 bases, with 11 bases between the two germline ends. Germline V CDR1 and CDR2: SGHRS, YFSETQ. This CDR3 contains 14 residues. In DNA form, the CDR3 reads TGCGCCAGCAGCTTACCTACAGACTACACTGAAGCTTTCTTT. The encoded protein is CASSLPTDYTEAFF.

This clonotype appeared many times. The chain is built from TRBV7-9 and TRBJ2-7, with D uncertain. V lost 1 base and J 6 bases, leaving 4 bases between the germline ends. Germline CDR1 SEHNR, CDR2 FQNEAQ (reference sequence). The CDR3 sequence is 11 residues long. The CDR3 loop is CASSLVSEQYF. The DNA for the CDR3 is TGTGCCAGCAGCTTAGTCTCCGAGCAGTACTTC.